Listed here are 16 T cell receptor beta chains from one sample, sequenced in a study of T cells in women clearing cervical HPV infection. Assay: immunoSEQ multiplex PCR; the TCRdb copy retains only in-frame clones and omits some. The sample includes roughly 19,000 clones. Specimen: blood buffy coat. The receptor set was obtained from a woman between 18 and 70 years old with a cervical HPV16 infection that either progressed to CIN3+ or cleared (not recorded which).

A word on this clone: Read sequence stops 3 residues before the CDR3 end, and the germline J gene provides the missing end. This chain connects TRBV6-2 or TRBV6-3 to TRBJ2-1, with 7 bases aligning to TRBD2. The CDR3 contains 16 residues. CDR1 is MNHEY and CDR2 is SVGEGT in the germline V gene. J gave up 0 bases and V 5 bases, and 7 bases lay outside the gene matches. Partial CDR3 DNA: TGTGCCAGCAGTCGGGCTAGCGGTAGCTCCTACAATGAG. This translates into CASSRASGSSYNE. The entire CDR3 protein is CASSRASGSSYNEQFF.

Details on this clone: The sequenced fragment ends 3 residues before the CDR3 boundary, so the rest is inferred from the germline J gene. Different DNA sequences within this sample yield the same CDR3. The V gene is TRBV10-3, the J gene TRBJ2-3, with 7 nucleotides matching TRBD2. The CDR3 totals 14 residues. V was clipped by 6 bases and J by 0 bases; unmatched bases: 3. From germline, CDR1 is ENHRY and CDR2 SYGVKD. The CDR3 protein is CAISPGLSTDTQYF. The sequenced CDR3 bases are TGTGCCATCAGCCCGGGACTAAGCACAGATACG.

Comments on this clone: The read is 3 residues too short to cover the CDR3 end, so that end is filled in from the germline J gene. The genes are TRBV20-1 and TRBJ2-3; 11 bases are shared with TRBD2. CDR3 length equals 17 residues. Germline CDR1 is DFQATT and CDR2 is SNEGSKA (reference sequence). CDR3 DNA (partial): TGCAGTGCCCGCGGGCTAGCGGGAGGACCGTACCAAGAGACG. This translates into CSARGLAGGPYQET. The CDR3 in its entirety is CSARGLAGGPYQETQYF.

The CDR3 spells CASSSGTSDEKLFF. CDR3 bases read: TGCGCCAGCAGCTCCGGGACATCCGATGAAAAA. V is TRBV5-1 and J is TRBJ1-4, with D perhaps TRBD1 (6 bases). The sequence runs out 3 residues before the end of the CDR3; the remainder is reconstructed from the germline J gene. Germline values: CDR1 SGHRS, CDR2 YFSETQ. V was pared by 3 bases and J by 6 bases, with 12 bases between. There are 14 residues in the CDR3.

On this clone itself: The read ends 3 residues shy of where the CDR3 ends; the end is completed using the germline J gene. V gene TRBV28 combines with J gene TRBJ2-7, with 12 bases fitting TRBD2. This CDR3 region has 17 residues. CDR1 is MDHEN and CDR2 is SYDVKM in the germline V gene. V gave up 5 bases and J gave up 0 bases; unmatched junction bases: 8. This chain's CDR3 is CASSPPGLAGFSYEQYF. The part of the CDR3 DNA that was read is TGTGCCAGCAGTCCCCCGGGACTAGCGGGTTTCTCCTACGAG.

Comments on this clone: The read gets to within 3 residues of the CDR3 end, and the germline J gene fills in the rest. The chain employs TRBV7-9 and TRBJ2-7, with TRBD2 matching 13 bases. Trimming at V came to 5 bases and at J to 6 bases, leaving 7 bases not matched to a gene. The CDR3 runs to 15 residues. Germline-derived CDR1 and CDR2 are SEHNR and FQNEAQ (reference sequence). The CDR3 reads CASSLTSGRSAEQYF. The sequenced part of the CDR3 DNA is TGTGCCAGCAGCCTGACTAGCGGGAGGTCCGCCGAG.

To note about this clone: Compared with germline, one end of the junction differs, possibly owing to a read error. The read ends 3 residues early relative to the CDR3; the germline J gene fills the gap. The chain couples TRBV4-2 to TRBJ2-7; 11 nucleotides align to TRBD1. The CDR3 extends over 15 amino acids. Germline V CDR1 and CDR2: LGHNA, YNFKEQ. CDR3 amino acids: CASSPSGTGGGEQYF. The part of the CDR3 DNA that was read is TGCGCCAGCAGCCCTTCTGGGACAGGGGGTGGCGAG.

Of note for this clone: The read gets to within 3 residues of the CDR3 end, and the germline J gene fills in the rest. The chain joins TRBV28 to TRBJ1-2, with D perhaps TRBD1 (5 bases). Trimming cost V 2 bases and J 5 bases, with 15 bases left between them. CDR1 and CDR2 from the germline V gene are MDHEN and SYDVKM. This CDR3 spans 15 amino acids. The CDR3 loop is CASSLGGAGQYGYTF. The part of the CDR3 DNA that was read is TGTGCCAGCAGTTTAGGAGGGGCCGGCCAGTATGGC.

Remarks on this clone: The DNA ends 3 residues before the CDR3 does, and the rest of the CDR3 is filled in from the germline J gene. The chain recombines TRBV28 with TRBJ2-3; 10 bases agree with TRBD2. Germline loops: CDR1 MDHEN, CDR2 SYDVKM. The CDR3 is made up of 14 amino acids. V trimming: 4 bases; J trimming: 4 bases; junction bases outside the gene matches: 2. CDR3 loop: CASSSGLAADTQYF. CDR3 bases read: TGTGCCAGCAGTTCCGGACTAGCGGCAGATACG.

Notes on this clone: With the read ending 3 residues before the CDR3 end, the germline J gene is used to fill in that end. The gene calls are TRBV19 and TRBJ1-1, with D possibly being TRBD1 (5 bases). The V end lost 2 bases, the J end lost 5 bases, and 12 bases lay between the germline ends. Germline V gene data show CDR1 as LNHDA and CDR2 as SQIVND (reference sequence). The CDR3 sequence is 14 residues long. The CDR3 loop reads CASSIRAGRTEAFF. The CDR3 bases that were read are TGTGCCAGTAGTATACGGGCAGGGAGGACTGAA.

Comments on this clone: The CDR3 goes on 3 residues after the read ends, and that part is filled in from the germline J gene. This rearrangement joins TRBV6-2 or TRBV6-3 to TRBJ2-3; 8 positions match TRBD2. Germline V gives CDR1 MNHEY, CDR2 SVGEGT. The CDR3 length is 13 residues. The CDR3 DNA, read in part, is TGTGCCAGCAGTGCTAGCGGGTGGGAGACG. Protein sequence: CASSASGWET. The entire CDR3 is CASSASGWETQYF.

A remark on this clone: The read comes to an end 3 residues before the CDR3 does, leaving the germline J gene to fill in the end. The V gene is TRBV7-9, the J gene TRBJ2-2; 8 nucleotides line up with TRBD1. Germline values: CDR1 SEHNR, CDR2 FQNEAQ (reference sequence). The length of the CDR3 is 14 residues. The CDR3 is CASSKGQAGSPLFF. The sequenced CDR3 bases are TGTGCCAGCAGCAAGGGACAGGCAGGTTCACCG.

On this clone itself: The read ends 3 residues shy of where the CDR3 ends; the end is completed using the germline J gene. The V and J genes are TRBV5-6 and TRBJ1-2; D is ambiguous. The V gene's germline CDR1 is SGHDT and CDR2 YYEEEE. This CDR3 comprises 12 residues. CDR3 DNA (partial): TGTGCCAGCAGCTTGGAAGAGCGCGAC. Encoded protein: CASSLEERD. In full, the CDR3 reads CASSLEERDYTF.

CDR3 bases read: TGTGCCAGTAGTATAGGGACAGGGGTCTCCTACGAC. Translated: CASSIGTGVSYD. The CDR3, in full, reads CASSIGTGVSYDYTF. The J gene is TRBJ1-2, the V gene TRBV19, with 9 bases that match TRBD1. The read terminates 3 residues before the CDR3 end, so the remaining end is supplied by the germline J gene. The CDR3 spans 15 residues. Germline V gives CDR1 LNHDA, CDR2 SQIVND (reference sequence). Looking up the rest from reference TRBV19 and TRBJ1-2 gives the full variable domain: DGGITQSPKYLFRKEGQNVTLSCEQNLNHDAMYWYRQDPGQGLRLIYYSQIVNDFQKGDIAEGYSVSREKKESFPLTVTSAQKNPTAFYLCASSIGTGVSYDYTFGSGTRLTVV.

The CDR3: CASSFAGVPDTQYF. CDR3 DNA, as far as it was read: TGTGCCAGCAGTTTTGCGGGAGTCCCAGATACG. This chain uses TRBV28 with TRBJ2-3; 7 bases align to TRBD2. The CDR3 is cut off 3 residues early in the read; its end comes from the germline J gene. Looked up from germline, CDR1 is MDHEN and CDR2 is SYDVKM. Trimming took 3 bases from V and 4 from J; bases not matched to a gene: 4. The CDR3 is made up of 14 amino acids.

Worth noting for this clone: The read comes to an end 3 residues before the CDR3 does, leaving the germline J gene to fill in the end. The chain is built from TRBV27 and TRBJ2-7; 7 bases are a match to TRBD2. Germline V gene lookup returns CDR1 MNHEY and CDR2 SMNVEV (reference sequence). V was pared by 9 bases and J by 4 bases, with 12 bases of the junction left unmatched. The CDR3 runs to 14 residues. The CDR3 reads CASFTSADPYEQYF. The covered CDR3 bases are TGTGCCAGTTTCACTAGCGCCGATCCTTACGAG.